The rows below give T cell receptor beta chains drawn from one sample of a study of T-cell memory formation after mild COVID-19. TCRdb redid the calling of the 5' RACE reads with MiXCR, one entry per CDR3 protein. Counted here are 350,000 to 450,000 distinct CDR3 sequences, about an eighth occurring once; the ten biggest clones make up less than 25%. The sequenced material came from PBMCs or a T cell subset sorted from them (not recorded which). The receptors here all came from a man between 18 and 29 years old who had mild COVID-19 (a few samples of this study predate the infection). Cell type and time point are not known. CDR3s include the opening cysteine and the closing phenylalanine or tryptophan. D genes are given only for firm matches. The size field is filled for only some rows; it gives once, few, many or a size class.

d_gene	abundance	v_gene	j_gene	CDR3aa	CDR3nt
TRBD1	few	TRBV7-2	TRBJ1-1	CASTETGKLNTEAFF	TGTGCCAGCACCGAGACAGGGAAGTTGAACACTGAAGCTTTCTTT
-	few	TRBV4-1	TRBJ1-4	CASSQDQGVNEKLFF	TGCGCCAGCAGCCAAGATCAGGGCGTAAATGAAAAACTGTTTTTT
TRBD2	few	TRBV7-2	TRBJ2-2	CASSFPSGGLNTGELFF	TGTGCCAGCAGCTTCCCTAGCGGGGGGTTGAACACCGGGGAGCTGTTTTTT
-	few	TRBV6-2/TRBV6-3	TRBJ2-4	CASSPTGLLAKNIQYF	TGTGCCAGCAGCCCCACAGGACTACTAGCCAAAAACATTCAGTACTTC
-	-	TRBV5-6	TRBJ1-2	CASSSLTAILGYGYTF	TGTGCCAGCAGCTCCTTGACAGCGATCCTAGGCTATGGCTACACCTTC
TRBD1	many	TRBV5-1	TRBJ1-2	CASSRDRGVYGYTF	TGCGCCAGCAGCCGGGACAGGGGCGTCTATGGCTACACCTTC
-	many	TRBV6-6	TRBJ2-5	CASSFDGGVTQYF	TGTGCCAGCAGCTTCGATGGAGGTGTGACCCAGTACTTC
-	-	TRBV20-1	TRBJ1-4	CSARRVNEKLFF	TGCAGTGCTAGAAGGGTGAATGAAAAACTGTTTTTT
-	many	TRBV5-1	TRBJ2-5	CASSLSGLPSWETQYF	TGCGCCAGCAGCTTGAGTGGACTTCCCTCTTGGGAGACCCAGTACTTC
TRBD2	-	TRBV20-1	TRBJ2-3	CSAPSGGASDTQYF	TGCAGTGCTCCTAGCGGGGGGGCCTCAGATACGCAGTATTTT
-	-	TRBV3-1	TRBJ2-7	CASSQDLSSYEQYF	TGTGCCAGCAGCCAAGATCTCAGCTCCTACGAGCAGTACTTC
-	-	TRBV7-9	TRBJ2-5	CASSFTSGTWGTETQYF	TGTGCCAGCAGCTTTACCTCCGGGACCTGGGGGACAGAGACCCAGTACTTC
TRBD2	-	TRBV28	TRBJ2-3	CASSLRVAGGPGTDTQYF	TGTGCCAGCAGTTTACGTGTAGCGGGAGGGCCAGGCACAGATACGCAGTATTTT
-	few	TRBV12-3/TRBV12-4	TRBJ1-2	CASRMGPAWGYTF	TGTGCCAGCAGGATGGGACCGGCGTGGGGCTACACCTTC
-	few	TRBV6-5	TRBJ1-2	CASSTSLTANYGYTF	TGTGCCAGCAGTACCTCCTTGACAGCTAACTATGGCTACACCTTC
-	many	TRBV4-2	TRBJ2-1	CASSQEATNLVGNEQFF	TGTGCCAGCAGCCAAGAGGCTACCAACCTTGTTGGTAATGAGCAGTTCTTC
-	-	TRBV12-3/TRBV12-4	TRBJ1-2	CASSGPRSYGYTF	TGTGCCAGCAGTGGACCGAGAAGCTATGGCTACACCTTC
-	many	TRBV3-1	TRBJ2-3	CASSLITDTQYF	TGTGCCAGCAGCCTGATCACAGATACGCAGTATTTT
-	many	TRBV11-2	TRBJ2-5	CASSSDYFQETQYF	TGTGCCAGCAGCTCGGACTATTTCCAAGAGACCCAGTACTTC
-	few	TRBV4-3	TRBJ1-1	CASSQVKSGPNTEAFF	TGCGCCAGCAGCCAAGTGAAGAGCGGTCCGAACACTGAAGCTTTCTTT
-	few	TRBV7-6	TRBJ2-5	CASSLAGDSPGTQYF	TGTGCCAGCAGCTTAGCGGGGGACTCCCCTGGGACCCAGTACTTC